This paragraph reports one T cell receptor (beta chain). This entry belongs to a study of blood T cell repertoires in COVID-19. About the study: T cells, B-cell-depleted T cells, or PBMCs supplied cDNA or gDNA.

The V gene end was trimmed by 3 bases and the J gene end by 4 bases; junction bases not matched to a gene: 2. There are 14 residues in the CDR3. From germline, CDR1 is LGHDT and CDR2 YNNKEL (reference sequence). Authors' methods: Reference gene primer amplification yielded estimated nucleated cell counts. The repertoire was sequenced with immunoSEQ multiplex PCR; TCRdb's copy has only in-frame clones and lacks some. The V and J calls and clone size were taken over from that table, and D and trimming were inferred from the DNA. The profile shows tens of thousands of clones, approximately 86% of them singletons.

This TCR was recovered from a human donor in a cohort sampled during active COVID-19. What was sequenced was peripheral blood. The chain carries TRBV3-1 (or the pseudogene TRBV3-2) and TRBJ1-1, with TRBD1 identical over 10 bases. The CDR3 DNA sequence: TGTGCCAGCAGCCAGGGACAGGGGAGCACTGAAGCTTTCTTT. Protein sequence: CASSQGQGSTEAFF.